This is a list of T cell receptor beta chains from one sample in a study of cytomegalovirus exposure and HLA in healthy donors. The data were produced by immunoSEQ multiplex PCR, yet TCRdb's version contains in-frame clones alone and is incomplete. The sample has fewer than 100,000 clones; roughly 94% are singletons. The sequencing input was PBMCs. Receptors originate from a woman aged 18-29 years in good health and CMV-seropositive. Each CDR3 is given with its conserved first and last residue. Each record gives: J gene, D gene, V gene, clone size, CDR3 DNA, CDR3 protein. D genes are given only for firm matches. The size field is filled for only some rows; it gives once, few, many or a size class.

>TRBJ2-1|TRBD1|TRBV9|NA
TGTGCCAGCAGCGTCGTCCCGGGACAGGGGAAAAATGAGCAGTTCTTC
CASSVVPGQGKNEQFF
>TRBJ2-7|TRBD1|TRBV28|NA
TGTGCCACTATCGGGACAGGGGCCCCTTCTAAGCACGAGCAGTACTTC
CATIGTGAPSKHEQYF
>TRBJ1-1|NA|TRBV19|NA
TGTGCCAGTAGTATACAGGGTTTGAACACTGAAGCTTTCTTT
CASSIQGLNTEAFF
>TRBJ1-2|NA|TRBV5-1|NA
TGCGCCAGCAGCTTGGATCAAAACTATGGCTACACCTTC
CASSLDQNYGYTF
>TRBJ1-6|NA|TRBV27|NA
TGTGCCAGCAGACTCGCGGGGCGCTCCTATAATTCACCCCTCCACTTT
CASRLAGRSYNSPLHF
>TRBJ2-7|NA|TRBV6-5|NA
TGTGCCAGCAGTTCCGGGACACCCTACGAGCAGTACTTC
CASSSGTPYEQYF
>TRBJ2-3|NA|TRBV6-1|NA
TGTGCCAGCAGGGGCCATGGGTCTAGCACAGATACGCAGTATTTT
CASRGHGSSTDTQYF
>TRBJ1-5|NA|TRBV2|few
TGTGCCAACGCACAGGGAGCAGGCCAGCCCCAGCATTTT
CANAQGAGQPQHF
>TRBJ2-5|NA|TRBV5-5|once
TGTGCCAGCAGCCCGTCGACGCGGGAGACCCAGTACTTC
CASSPSTRETQYF
>TRBJ2-1|TRBD2|TRBV7-2|NA
TGTGCCAGCAGCTTGACTAGCGCTTACAATGAGCAGTTCTTC
CASSLTSAYNEQFF
>TRBJ2-7|TRBD2|TRBV27|NA
TGTGCCAGCAGTTTTGGGGCCGGGGAGGGGAGGTACGAGCAGTACTTC
CASSFGAGEGRYEQYF
>TRBJ2-7|TRBD2|TRBV9|NA
TGTGCCAGCAGCGGGACTAGCGTCGCCTACGAGCAGTACTTC
CASSGTSVAYEQYF
>TRBJ1-2|TRBD1|TRBV29-1|few
TGCAGCGTTGAAGACGGGACAGAGTATGGCTACACCTTC
CSVEDGTEYGYTF
>TRBJ2-3|TRBD2|TRBV25-1|NA
TGTGCCACCATAGGGGACTTTATAAGCGGGGGGACGCAGTATTTT
CATIGDFISGGTQYF
>TRBJ1-5|NA|TRBV9|NA
TGTGCCAGCGGGGGCTTCAATCAGCCCCAGCATTTT
CASGGFNQPQHF
>TRBJ2-3|NA|TRBV10-3|NA
TGTGCCATCAGGGCGCACGGGGGGCTAGTTACAGATACGCAGTATTTT
CAIRAHGGLVTDTQYF
>TRBJ2-6|TRBD1|TRBV7-9|NA
TGTGCCAGCAGTCAAAGTCGGGACAGGCTTTCCTCTGGGGCCAACGTCCTGACTTTC
CASSQSRDRLSSGANVLTF
>TRBJ2-7|TRBD2|TRBV6-5|NA
TGTGCCAGCAGTTACTCGGGGGGGACCTACGAGCAGTACTTC
CASSYSGGTYEQYF
>TRBJ2-3|TRBD1|TRBV5-1|NA
TGCGCCAGCAGCCCGGGACAGACAGATACGCAGTATTTT
CASSPGQTDTQYF
>TRBJ2-6|NA|TRBV10-3|NA
TGTGCCATCAGGGGAGGCTCTGGGGCCAACGTCCTGACTTTC
CAIRGGSGANVLTF
>TRBJ2-1|NA|TRBV11-3|NA
TGTGCCAGCAGCTTAGAGGCCAGAAGCTCCTACAATGAGCAGTTCTTC
CASSLEARSSYNEQFF
>TRBJ2-7|NA|TRBV19|NA
TGTGCCAGTGAGCCCCACCGGGGGTCGGAGCAGTACTTC
CASEPHRGSEQYF
>TRBJ2-1|TRBD2|TRBV9|NA
TGTGCCAGCAGCGTAAAACTAGCGGGAGGCGTTGGTGAGCAGTTCTTC
CASSVKLAGGVGEQFF
>TRBJ1-5|TRBD1|TRBV4-1|NA
TGCGCCAGCAGCCAAGATGAACCCGGGACAGCTAGCAATCAGCCCCAGCATTTT
CASSQDEPGTASNQPQHF
>TRBJ2-7|NA|TRBV19|NA
TGTGCCAGTAGCCCGGGACAAAACTACGAGCAGTACTTC
CASSPGQNYEQYF
>TRBJ2-4|TRBD1|TRBV5-1|NA
TGCGCCAGCAGCTGGTCCGGGACAGGCGAGGACATTCAGTACTTC
CASSWSGTGEDIQYF
>TRBJ1-5|NA|TRBV28|NA
TGTGCCAGCAAGTGGGGGCCCTATCAGCCCCAGCATTTT
CASKWGPYQPQHF
>TRBJ2-1|TRBD2|TRBV11-2|NA
TGTGCCAGCAGCTTTGGCGGGGGGCCCTACAATGAGCAGTTCTTC
CASSFGGGPYNEQFF
>TRBJ1-1|NA|TRBV11-2|NA
TGTGCCAGCAGCCTACAGCTGAACACTGAAGCTTTCTTT
CASSLQLNTEAFF
>TRBJ1-2|NA|TRBV9|few
TGTGCCAGCAGCCCCGATACAGGGATCTATGGCTACACCTTC
CASSPDTGIYGYTF
>TRBJ2-2|NA|TRBV7-3|NA
TGTGCCAGCAGCTTAACGCCAGAGAACACCGGGGAGCTGTTTTTT
CASSLTPENTGELFF
>TRBJ1-3|NA|TRBV13|NA
TGTGCCAGCAGCTTAGATTACCGTGGAGGGTCTGGAAACACCATATATTTT
CASSLDYRGGSGNTIYF
>TRBJ1-2|TRBD1|TRBV6-6|NA
TGTGCCAGCAGTTACATGCCCGACAGGGCTAACTATGGCTACACCTTC
CASSYMPDRANYGYTF
>TRBJ1-4|NA|TRBV4-3|NA
TGCGCCAGCAGCCAAGATCCGGGGGCAACTAATGAAAAACTGTTTTTT
CASSQDPGATNEKLFF
>TRBJ2-7|TRBD1|TRBV11-2|NA
TGTGCCAGCAGCCCAGTACCGGGACAGCACTACGAGCAGTACTTC
CASSPVPGQHYEQYF
>TRBJ2-1|TRBD2|TRBV10-2|NA
TGCGCCAGCAGCGAACTAGCGGGGGACCTTTACAATGAGCAGTTCTTC
CASSELAGDLYNEQFF
>TRBJ2-4|TRBD2|TRBV7-3|NA
TGTGCCAGCAGCTTAGGAGCGGGAGGCACAGTTGGTGCCAAAAACATTCAGTACTTC
CASSLGAGGTVGAKNIQYF
>TRBJ2-4|NA|TRBV7-2|NA
TGTGCCAGCAGCTTATTAGCGGTGAGGGGAAACATTCAGTACTTC
CASSLLAVRGNIQYF
>TRBJ1-1|NA|TRBV28|NA
TGTGCCAGCAGTTTGGCAGCTGAAGCTTTCTTT
CASSLAAEAFF
>TRBJ1-2|NA|TRBV27|NA
TGTGCCAGCAAGTGGGGAGTAGGTAACTATGGCTACACCTTC
CASKWGVGNYGYTF
>TRBJ1-4|TRBD1|TRBV9|once
TGTGCCAGCAGCGTAGGGACAGGGGAGGTTTTAGGCACTAATGAAAAACTGTTTTTT
CASSVGTGEVLGTNEKLFF
>TRBJ1-1|TRBD1|TRBV4-1|NA
TGCGCCAGCAGCCAAGATCCGACGGACAGGGTCGCTGAAGCTTTCTTT
CASSQDPTDRVAEAFF
>TRBJ1-4|NA|TRBV7-2|NA
TGTGCCAGCAGCTTATTTGGGGCCGCTGCCGCCCCTAATGAAAAACTGTTTTTT
CASSLFGAAAAPNEKLFF
>TRBJ2-7|TRBD1|TRBV5-1|NA
TGCGCCAGCAGCTTGGAACGGCAGGGGGTAATCTACGAGCAGTACTTC
CASSLERQGVIYEQYF
>TRBJ2-2|TRBD1|TRBV6-1|NA
TGTGCCAGCAGTGGAGGGACAGGGAACACCGGGGAGCTGTTTTTT
CASSGGTGNTGELFF
>TRBJ2-3|TRBD2|TRBV5-4|NA
TGTGCCAGCAGCTTGGGGGCGGGAGAGAGCTCAGATACGCAGTATTTT
CASSLGAGESSDTQYF
>TRBJ2-7|TRBD1|TRBV28|NA
TGTGCCAGCAGTCTACCACAGGGGGGTATCTACGAGCAGTACTTC
CASSLPQGGIYEQYF
>TRBJ2-7|NA|TRBV29-1|NA
TGCAGCGTTGAGGCGCCCGAAGGCAGGGGTTATAGCGAGCAGTACTTC
CSVEAPEGRGYSEQYF
>TRBJ2-5|NA|TRBV5-1|NA
TGCGCCAGCAGCTTGCTGAGAGAGACCCAGTACTTC
CASSLLRETQYF
>TRBJ2-3|NA|TRBV5-1|few
TGCGCCAGCAGCTTGTCAGGGCGCGATACGCAGTATTTT
CASSLSGRDTQYF
>TRBJ1-3|NA|TRBV6-5|NA
TGTGCCAGCAGTTACTCTCCGTTCGGAAACACCATATATTTT
CASSYSPFGNTIYF
>TRBJ2-1|NA|TRBV6-1|NA
TGTGCCAGCAGTGATAAAGGGGCTACCTACAATGAGCAGTTCTTC
CASSDKGATYNEQFF
>TRBJ2-2|NA|TRBV4-3|NA
TGCGCCAGCAGCCAAGTTCCCTCCGGGAGGAACACCGGGGAGCTGTTTTTT
CASSQVPSGRNTGELFF
>TRBJ1-4|NA|TRBV2|once
TGTGCCAGCAGTGGGGCCCCCGGGACATCGAATGAAAAACTGTTTTTT
CASSGAPGTSNEKLFF